What follows are 21 T cell receptor beta chains derived from one specimen sequenced in a study of T cell responses to AZD1222 COVID-19 vaccine. This table comes from immunoSEQ multiplex PCR, and its TCRdb copy is limited to in-frame clones, with some not included. The sample yields 150,000 to 200,000 clones, 75% to 90% seen once. This specimen consisted of peripheral blood, obtained 28 days after the second dose of the MenACWY control vaccine. These receptors originate from an adult who received the MenACWY meningococcal vaccine as a control.

This clone was observed a single time. V is TRBV30 and J is TRBJ1-1; D perhaps matches TRBD1 (6 bases). Looked up from germline, CDR1 is GTSNPN and CDR2 is SVGIG (reference sequence). This CDR3 is built from 14 residues. Trimming cost V 2 bases and J 1 base, with 11 bases left between them. The DNA of the CDR3 is TGTGCCTGGAGTATGGGGGCCAGGAACACTGAAGCTTTCTTT. Amino acid sequence: CAWSMGARNTEAFF.

The chain joins TRBV9 to TRBJ1-2, with D possibly matching TRBD1 (5 bases). V was trimmed by 4 bases and J by 4 bases, leaving 17 bases between them. The germline CDR1 and CDR2 sequences are SGDLS and YYNGEE. This CDR3 has 15 residues. The CDR3 loop reads CASSFGRGELYGYTF. The CDR3 DNA follows: TGTGCCAGCAGCTTCGGAAGAGGGGAGCTCTATGGCTACACCTTC.

The gene calls are TRBV29-1 and TRBJ1-3; D unclear. V was clipped by 3 bases and J by 0 bases, with 12 bases between them. Germline CDR1 reads SQVTM; CDR2 reads ANQGSEA. The CDR3 consists of 15 residues. CDR3 nucleotide sequence: TGCAGCGTTGAGGGTGGAGGGCTCTCTGGAAACACCATATATTTT. It translates to CSVEGGGLSGNTIYF.

The chain links TRBV5-1 to TRBJ2-7; D call uncertain. This CDR3 region has 11 residues. Germline loops: CDR1 SGHRS, CDR2 YFSETQ. The germline V and J ends were trimmed by 5 bases and 3 bases, with 6 bases remaining between them. This chain's CDR3 is CASRGNYEQYF. CDR3 in DNA: TGCGCCAGCAGAGGGAACTACGAGCAGTACTTC.

V and J are TRBV18 and TRBJ2-7; 8 bases match TRBD1. In germline, CDR1 is KGHSH, CDR2 LQKENI. The CDR3 is made up of 14 amino acids. J gave up 5 bases and V 3 bases, and 6 bases lay outside the gene matches. CDR3 sequence: CASSPDRVMDEQYF. The CDR3 DNA is TGTGCCAGCTCACCGGACAGGGTTATGGACGAGCAGTACTTC.

The CDR3 reads CASSIGTTSADTQYF. In DNA form, the CDR3 reads TGTGCCAGCAGTATCGGAACTACCTCGGCAGATACGCAGTATTTT. This sequence joins TRBV2 and TRBJ2-3; unclear D gene. The germline CDR1 and CDR2 sequences are SNHLY and FYNNEI. Trimming removed 5 bases at V and 4 bases at J, with 16 bases between. This CDR3 is 15 amino acids long.

The V and J genes are TRBV30 and TRBJ1-2; the D is unclear. Trimming left V 1 base short and J 7 bases short, with 10 bases between. The CDR3 spans 12 residues. The V gene's germline CDR1 is GTSNPN and CDR2 SVGIG (reference sequence). The DNA for the CDR3 is TGTGCCTGGAGTGAGGCGGTTCGTGGCTACACCTTC. As protein: CAWSEAVRGYTF.

The rearrangement uses TRBV10-3 and TRBJ1-2, with a weak D call TRBD1 (5 bases). The germline V gene has CDR1 ENHRY and CDR2 SYGVKD. V dropped 7 bases and J dropped 8 bases, with 17 bases sitting between them. The CDR3 length is 13 residues. The CDR3 loop reads CAITERQGEGYTF. The CDR3 region has the DNA TGTGCCATCACTGAACGGCAGGGAGAGGGCTACACCTTC.

V gene TRBV5-6 combines with J gene TRBJ1-1, with unresolved D. Between the trimmed V and J ends, which lost 4 bases and 1 base, there was a span of 11 bases. This CDR3 is built from 14 residues. Looked up from germline, CDR1 is SGHDT and CDR2 is YYEEEE. The CDR3 protein is CASSPFGPNTEAFF. In nucleotides, the CDR3 is TGTGCCAGCAGCCCTTTCGGACCGAACACTGAAGCTTTCTTT.

V gene TRBV29-1 combines with J gene TRBJ2-1; no definite D call. CDR3 length: 14 amino acids. Germline CDR1 and CDR2: SQVTM and ANQGSEA. V shed 6 bases and J shed 2 bases, with 14 bases lying between them. Here the CDR3 reads CSVAPLETYNEQFF. Here the CDR3 DNA reads TGCAGCGTCGCGCCCCTAGAGACCTACAATGAGCAGTTCTTC.

This clone was counted a few times. The chain is built from TRBV7-2 and TRBJ1-5; possible D gene TRBD1, 6 bases. There are 15 residues in the CDR3. CDR1 is SGHTA and CDR2 is FQGNSA in the germline V gene. V shed 1 base and J shed 4 bases, with 11 bases lying between them. In nucleotides, the CDR3 is TGTGCCAGCAGCTTAGTCGGGGGGCTAAATCAGCCCCAGCATTTT. Amino acids: CASSLVGGLNQPQHF.

The V call is TRBV4-3, the J call TRBJ1-1; D remains ambiguous. Trimming left V 4 bases short and J 0 bases short, with 12 bases between. There are 15 residues in the CDR3. CDR1 is LGHNA and CDR2 is YSLEER in the germline V gene. Here the CDR3 reads CASSPGVLLNTEAFF. In DNA form, the CDR3 reads TGCGCCAGCAGCCCCGGAGTTCTCTTGAACACTGAAGCTTTCTTT.

This chain links TRBV4-3 with TRBJ2-7, with TRBD1 matching 12 bases. There are 17 residues in the CDR3. V was clipped by 2 bases and J by 6 bases; unmatched bases: 11. Germline CDR1 is LGHNA and CDR2 is YSLEER. In nucleotides, the CDR3 is TGCGCCAGCAGCCAACCACCCGCCGGGACAGGGGGCACCGAGCAGTACTTC. Translated: CASSQPPAGTGGTEQYF.

About this clone: One junction end does not reproduce the germline sequence, and a read error may be involved. The J gene is TRBJ2-7, the V gene TRBV28; maybe TRBD1 (6 bases). The CDR3 has 12 amino acids. The germline gives CDR1 MDHEN, CDR2 SYDVKM. CDR3 loop: CATGPPPDEQYF. CDR3 in DNA: TGCGCTACAGGGCCCCCTCCGGACGAGCAGTACTTC.

This clone was recorded only once. This sequence joins TRBV6-2 or TRBV6-3 and TRBJ1-1; D ambiguous. Germline V gene lookup returns CDR1 MNHEY and CDR2 SVGEGT. The CDR3 extends over 15 amino acids. V lost 2 bases to trimming and J lost 1 base, with 11 bases between them. The CDR3 is CASSYGKGKNTEAFF. CDR3 coding DNA: TGTGCCAGCAGTTACGGGAAAGGGAAGAACACTGAAGCTTTCTTT.

The gene calls are TRBV14 and TRBJ2-3; D assignment may be TRBD1 or TRBD2 (6 bases each). Trimming cost V 0 bases and J 3 bases, with 19 bases left between them. Germline lookup yields CDR1 SGHDN and CDR2 FVKESK. This CDR3 spans 18 amino acids. CDR3 in amino acids: CASSQERGRGTYTDTQYF. The CDR3 DNA reads as TGTGCCAGCAGCCAAGAGAGGGGACGCGGGACATATACAGATACGCAGTATTTT.

The chain is built from TRBV19 and TRBJ1-5; 8 bases are a match to TRBD1. There are 15 residues in the CDR3. In germline, CDR1 is LNHDA, CDR2 SQIVND (reference sequence). V shed 1 base, J shed 5 bases, and the junction held 4 bases outside the gene matches. The CDR3 reads CASSIAAGGYQPQHF. In DNA, the CDR3 is TGTGCCAGTAGTATAGCTGCAGGGGGCTATCAGCCCCAGCATTTT.

This clone was recorded a few times. The V gene is TRBV7-2, the J gene TRBJ2-7; the match to TRBD1 covers 10 bases. V was clipped by 5 bases and J by 6 bases; unmatched bases: 7. Germline V CDR1 and CDR2: SGHTA, FQGNSA. CDR3 length equals 14 residues. The CDR3 DNA sequence: TGTGCCAGCAGCACCTTAGGACAGGGGGGCGAGCAGTACTTC. Protein: CASSTLGQGGEQYF. The full variable domain, rest sourced from reference TRBV7-2 and TRBJ2-7, is GAGVSQSPSNKVTEKGKDVELRCDPISGHTALYWYRQSLGQGLEFLIYFQGNSAPDKSGLPSDRFSAERTGGSVSTLTIQRTQQEDSAVYLCASSTLGQGGEQYFGPGTRLTVT.

This clone occurred once. V usage is TRBV10-1 and J usage is TRBJ2-1, with unresolved D. The CDR3 length is 16 residues. Germline loops: CDR1 WNHNN, CDR2 SYGVQD (reference sequence). Trimming pared 1 base from V and 0 bases from J, leaving 10 bases between. The DNA for the CDR3 is TGCGCCAGCAGTGAGTTTAGCTCTTTCTCCTACAATGAGCAGTTCTTC. Amino acids: CASSEFSSFSYNEQFF.

The rearrangement uses TRBV28 and TRBJ2-7; 12 bases agree with TRBD1. The CDR3 is 15 residues long. Germline V lookup: CDR1 MDHEN, CDR2 SYDVKM. V shed 2 bases and J 9 bases; nucleotides not matched to a gene: 8. The DNA of the CDR3 is TGTGCCAGCAGTTTAACCGGGACAGGGGGCCGCGGGCAGTACTTC. This sequence encodes CASSLTGTGGRGQYF.

The V and J genes are TRBV19 and TRBJ1-2, with 10 bases matching TRBD1. CDR1 is LNHDA, CDR2 SQIVND, per germline (reference sequence). After removal of 5 bases from V and 5 bases from J, the junction contained 20 bases not matched to a gene. The CDR3 is 19 amino acids. CDR3 protein: CASSPPTGGGFGNPYGYTF. The CDR3 bases are TGTGCCAGTAGTCCCCCGACAGGGGGCGGATTCGGCAATCCTTATGGCTACACCTTC.